These 9 T cell receptor beta chains were all obtained from the same sample, sequenced in a study of T cell responses to AZD1222 COVID-19 vaccine. Here immunoSEQ multiplex PCR was the method, and the copy in TCRdb shows in-frame clones only, minus some. This sample has under 150,000 clones, with 91% found just once. This specimen consisted of peripheral blood, obtained on day 0 of AZD1222 vaccination. The source is an adult in good health.

This chain joins TRBV6-5 and TRBJ2-7, with TRBD2 as a possible D gene (7 bases). Germline V lookup: CDR1 MNHEY, CDR2 SVGAGI. This CDR3 spans 14 amino acids. Trimming took off 6 bases at V and 6 bases at J, with 18 bases between the two ends. The CDR3 reads CASSPNGGPFEQYF. CDR3 in DNA: TGTGCCAGCAGCCCAAACGGGGGGCCCTTCGAGCAGTACTTC.

In this sample, this clone turned up a few times. The CDR3 nucleotides read TGTGCCTGGAGTACTTCGCGAGCTCAGCCCCAGCATTTT. As protein: CAWSTSRAQPQHF. This chain uses TRBV30 with TRBJ1-5; D not certain. The CDR3 consists of 13 residues. Germline V lookup: CDR1 GTSNPN, CDR2 SVGIG (reference sequence). Trimming shortened V by 2 bases and J by 6 bases, and 11 bases separated the two germline ends. Using reference TRBV30 and TRBJ1-5 for the parts outside the CDR3, the full variable domain is SQTIHQWPATLVQPVGSPLSLECTVEGTSNPNLYWYRQAAGRGLQLLFYSVGIGQISSEVPQNLSASRPQDRQFILSSKKLLLSDSGFYLCAWSTSRAQPQHFGDGTRLSIL.

V and J are TRBV6-1 and TRBJ1-1, with a tentative D call TRBD1 (6 bases). The CDR3 loop spans 18 amino acids. Germline V gives CDR1 MNHNS, CDR2 SASEGT. V lost 4 bases to trimming and J lost 6 bases, with 27 bases between them. The CDR3 loop reads CASSAHSLGAGVGAEAFF. In DNA form, the CDR3 reads TGTGCCAGCAGTGCGCATTCGCTTGGGGCAGGGGTGGGAGCTGAAGCTTTCTTT.

The rearrangement joins TRBV12-1 to TRBJ2-2; TRBD2 was called by the table and not checked on the DNA. TRBV12-1 is a listed pseudogene. CDR3 length: 15 residues. CDR3: CASSGRLANTGELFF. The CDR3 nucleotides are TGTGCCAGCAGCGGCAGACTAGCAAACACCGGGGAGCTGTTTTTT.

CDR3 nucleotide sequence: TGTGCTAGTGGTACTGCCGGGACAGGGGCTGGAAACACCATATATTTT. It encodes CASGTAGTGAGNTIYF. This sequence joins TRBV12-5 and TRBJ1-3; 10 nucleotides match TRBD1. The trim removed 5 bases at V and 2 bases at J, leaving 6 bases unmatched. The CDR3 is made up of 16 amino acids. CDR1 is LGHNT, CDR2 FRNRAP, per germline.

The rearrangement links TRBV7-2 to TRBJ1-4; tentative D call: TRBD1 (5 bases). Germline V CDR1 and CDR2: SGHTA, FQGNSA. Deletions cut 4 bases from V and 5 bases from J, with 8 bases between. CDR3 length: 13 residues. The chain's CDR3 is CASSSTANEKLFF. In nucleotides, the CDR3 is TGTGCCAGCAGCTCGACAGCGAATGAAAAACTGTTTTTT.

The chain joins TRBV27 to TRBJ1-2, with D perhaps matching TRBD1 (6 bases). Germline assignment: CDR1 MNHEY and CDR2 SMNVEV (reference sequence). The CDR3 runs to 16 residues. Trimming shortened V by 4 bases and J by 0 bases, and 15 bases separated the two germline ends. In DNA form, the CDR3 reads TGTGCCAGCAGTTCTCCGGACAGCTCAGCTAACTATGGCTACACCTTC. Residues: CASSSPDSSANYGYTF.

The chain couples TRBV11-3 to TRBJ2-2; TRBD2 aligns across 8 bases. V lost 1 base and J lost 4; bases outside the gene matches: 2. The CDR3 totals 15 residues. CDR1 is SGHNT and CDR2 is YENEEA in the germline V gene. The CDR3 protein is CASSLGREVTGELFF. CDR3 bases: TGTGCCAGCAGCTTAGGGCGGGAGGTCACCGGGGAGCTGTTTTTT.

The V call is TRBV5-4, the J call TRBJ2-1, with 8 bases identical to TRBD2. V lost 0 bases, J lost 0 bases, and 5 bases stayed unmatched. Germline CDR1 SGHNT, CDR2 YYREEE (reference sequence). The CDR3 loop spans 17 amino acids. The CDR3, as DNA: TGTGCCAGCAGCTTGGATTGGCTAGCGGGCTCCTACAATGAGCAGTTCTTC. The encoded protein is CASSLDWLAGSYNEQFF.